This T cell receptor (beta chain) was captured by sequencing in a study of T cell changes during pregnancy in multiple sclerosis (dated by TCRdb to between 2019 and 2020). Background on the whole study: Changes in the T cell repertoire over the course of pregnancy were examined in this study in women with multiple sclerosis.

A note on this clone: What antigen it recognizes has not been identified. No much larger clone exists at a distance of one base, and base qualities are not known.

From its cysteine to its phenylalanine, the CDR3 spans 16 amino acids. Only the CDR3 DNA stays, 48 bases, in frame from base 1. Here V drops 0 bases and J drops 5 bases, and the junction holds 7 bases not matched to any gene. As encoded in the germline V gene, CDR1 is MGHRA while CDR2 is YSYEKL. Library preparation used the immunoSEQ multiplex PCR assay. TCRdb limited this immuneACCESS table to in-frame rearrangements with V and J called. A share of clones is missing; checked studies link under half to unresolved V genes, and the rest is unexplained. The sample has about 57,000 clones on record, about 90% of them singletons. 0.2% of the sample is held by the ten biggest clonotypes.

The rearranged segments are TRBV4-1 and TRBJ1-2; 9 nucleotides in the junction match TRBD1. The sequence was collected from a female donor with multiple sclerosis, enrolled in a pregnancy study. The sequences come from CD4+ T cells from peripheral blood mononuclear cells, collected in the second trimester of pregnancy. CDR3 protein: CASSQEGTGSSYGYTF. The DNA is TGCGCCAGCAGCCAAGAAGGGACAGGGAGTTCATATGGCTACACCTTC.